Listed below are T cell receptor beta chains from one sample, sequenced in a study of CD8 T cells in Susac syndrome. TCRdb independently ran MiXCR on the immunoSEQ multiplex PCR reads; one entry per CDR3 protein. The table has 120,000 to 150,000 distinct CDR3 sequences, approximately 94% seen once; the top ten hold 0.075% to 0.09%. Sequencing was done on a sample of CD4+ T cells from PBMCs. Source of these receptors: a human donor with Susac syndrome. Both conserved end residues are part of each CDR3. The D gene is left open where the match is weak. Size is stated for part of the rows, as once, few or many counts, or as a class when the clone is expanded.

j_gene	d_gene	v_gene	abundance	CDR3nt	CDR3aa
TRBJ2-7	TRBD2	TRBV6-5	-	TGTGCCAGCAGTCCTTCAGCGGGGGCGACCTACGAGCAGTACTTC	CASSPSAGATYEQYF
TRBJ2-7	-	TRBV21-1	once	TGTGCCAGCAGCATCGAGGCTTCCCCTCCCCCCACCTACGAGCAGTACTTC	CASSIEASPPPTYEQYF
TRBJ2-5	-	TRBV20-1	-	TGCAGTGCTAGTTCGGGGGGCCCTGAGACCCAGTACTTC	CSASSGGPETQYF
TRBJ2-2	TRBD1	TRBV4-2	-	TGTGCCAGCAGCCATCGGGACAGGGCAACGAACACCGGGGAGCTGTTTTTT	CASSHRDRATNTGELFF
TRBJ1-5	-	TRBV19	-	TGTGCCAGTGAGTACCCCAATCAGCCCCAGCATTTT	CASEYPNQPQHF
TRBJ1-6	-	TRBV6-5	once	TGTGCCAGCCACGAGGGGAATTCACCCCTCCACTTT	CASHEGNSPLHF
TRBJ2-3	-	TRBV18	-	TGTGCCAGCTCACCAACAACAGGTCCCACAGATACGCAGTATTTT	CASSPTTGPTDTQYF
TRBJ2-5	TRBD2	TRBV20-1	-	TGCAGTGCTAGGGTCGGGAGGGTTGAAGAGACCCAGTACTTC	CSARVGRVEETQYF
TRBJ2-3	-	TRBV2	-	TGTGCCAGCAGTGAGGGACTCCCTAGCACAGATACGCAGTATTTT	CASSEGLPSTDTQYF
TRBJ1-4	-	TRBV27	-	TGTGCCAGCAGTTTATTCGCGGAATCGGAAAAACTGTTTTTT	CASSLFAESEKLFF
TRBJ1-2	TRBD1	TRBV20-1	-	TGCGGTCCTCCGGGACAGAGTGGTGGCTACACCTTC	CGPPGQSGGYTF
TRBJ2-3	-	TRBV7-2	-	TGTGCCAGCAGCTTAGTGCGGGATGAGCAGTATTTT	CASSLVRDEQYF
TRBJ2-1	TRBD2	TRBV7-2	-	TGTGCCAGCAGCTTAGTTCTAGGGACTAGCTACAATGAGCAGTTCTTC	CASSLVLGTSYNEQFF
TRBJ2-6	-	TRBV7-9	-	TGTGCCAGCAGCCTCGTGGAAGCCAACGTCCTGACTTTC	CASSLVEANVLTF
TRBJ2-5	-	TRBV5-6	-	TGTGCCAGCAGCTCGGACCAGAGCCAGTACTTC	CASSSDQSQYF
TRBJ2-5	-	TRBV7-9	-	TGTGCCAGCAGCTTAGCGCGGCTCCAGAGGCACCAAGAGACCCAGTACTTC	CASSLARLQRHQETQYF
TRBJ1-4	-	TRBV28	-	TGTGCCAGCAGCCAGCCGCGGTACGAAAAACTGTTTTTT	CASSQPRYEKLFF
TRBJ2-3	-	TRBV28	-	TGTGCCAGCAGCCCACTATCGGCCAGTAGCACCCCGCAGTATTTT	CASSPLSASSTPQYF
TRBJ2-7	TRBD1	TRBV6-2/TRBV6-3	-	TGTGCCAGCAGTCCCCGACAGGGAATGTACGAGCAGTACTTC	CASSPRQGMYEQYF
TRBJ2-7	-	TRBV11-2	once	TGTGCCAGCAGCTTAGCCCAGGGCACCCACGAGCAGTACTTC	CASSLAQGTHEQYF
TRBJ1-2	TRBD1	TRBV29-1	-	TGCAGCGCCGGTAGACAGGGGCGAGATGGCTACACCTTC	CSAGRQGRDGYTF
TRBJ2-1	-	TRBV7-6	-	TGTGCCAGCAGCTTAGATATTAGGGCCTCTGGTCATGAGCAGTTCTTC	CASSLDIRASGHEQFF
TRBJ2-5	TRBD1	TRBV28	once	TGTGCCAGCACCTCAGGGGGCCAGGGAGAGACCCAGTACTTC	CASTSGGQGETQYF
TRBJ2-1	TRBD2	TRBV29-1	-	TGCAGCGTTGGTTTTCTAGCGGCCTACAATGAGCAGTTCTTC	CSVGFLAAYNEQFF
TRBJ2-4	-	TRBV20-1	-	TGCAGTGCAATCCGGACGGGGCTAAACATTCAGTACTTC	CSAIRTGLNIQYF
TRBJ2-5	-	TRBV5-1	once	TGCGCCAGCAGCACCCGGACAGAAGGGACCCAGTACTTC	CASSTRTEGTQYF
TRBJ1-2	-	TRBV7-9	once	TGTGCCAGCAGCCCAAGGTGGGCGAAGGGTGGCTACACCTTC	CASSPRWAKGGYTF
TRBJ1-1	-	TRBV9	-	TGTGCCAGCAGCGTGGCCGGGACCCAGAACACTGAAGCTTTCTTT	CASSVAGTQNTEAFF
TRBJ2-1	TRBD2	TRBV4-1	-	TGCGCCAGCAGCCAAGCGGGACTAGCGGGGGCCTCCTACAATGAGCAGTTCTTC	CASSQAGLAGASYNEQFF
TRBJ2-4	-	TRBV2	-	TGTGCCAGCGGCGCGGACGGGGGCAGACTCTTAGCCAAAAACATTCAGTACTTC	CASGADGGRLLAKNIQYF
TRBJ1-1	-	TRBV18	-	TGTGCCAGCTCACCGGGACTTCAGAGAGCTGAAGCTTTCTTT	CASSPGLQRAEAFF
TRBJ2-5	-	TRBV6-5	once	TGTGCCAGCAGTTACTCAACCAGGGGTTTAGGAGAGACCCAGTACTTC	CASSYSTRGLGETQYF
TRBJ2-3	-	TRBV28	-	TGTGCCAGCAGACAACATTCAGCAAATACGCAGTATTTT	CASRQHSANTQYF
TRBJ2-7	-	TRBV3-1	once	TGTGCCAGCAGCCAGACACCTCAGGGGACCTACGAGCAGTACTTC	CASSQTPQGTYEQYF
TRBJ1-6	-	TRBV5-6	-	TGTGCCAGCAGCTTTTCTTCCATCGGGACAAGCTCCTATAATTCACCCCTCCACTTT	CASSFSSIGTSSYNSPLHF
TRBJ1-5	-	TRBV20-1	-	TGCAGTGACGACGGCAGCTTGAATCAGCCCCAGCATTTT	CSDDGSLNQPQHF
TRBJ2-5	-	TRBV5-1	once	TGCGCCAGCAGCTTTGAACTCGGAGAGACCCAGTACTTC	CASSFELGETQYF
TRBJ2-7	TRBD1	TRBV28	once	TGTGCCAGCAGTTCACAGGGGTTTACGGCCGAGCAGTACTTC	CASSSQGFTAEQYF
TRBJ2-3	TRBD1	TRBV12-3/TRBV12-4	-	TGTGCCAGCAGTTTGGGACAGAGCACAGATACGCAGTATTTT	CASSLGQSTDTQYF
TRBJ2-2	-	TRBV28	-	TGTGCCAGCACCGTCAGGGGAGAGAACACCGGGGAGCTGTTTTTT	CASTVRGENTGELFF
TRBJ2-1	TRBD2	TRBV20-1	once	TGCAGTGTCCCCGCTGGCGGGAGGGTTAATGAGCAGTTCTTC	CSVPAGGRVNEQFF
TRBJ1-2	-	TRBV7-9	-	TGTGCCAGCAGCAATACTGGTCTGGGCTACACCTTC	CASSNTGLGYTF
TRBJ2-3	TRBD2	TRBV5-1	once	TGCGCCAGCAGCTTGGCCGTAGCGGGAGGTGCAGATACGCAGTATTTT	CASSLAVAGGADTQYF
TRBJ2-5	TRBD2	TRBV5-1	-	TGCGCCAGCAGCCCAACTAGCGGACAAGAGACCCAGTACTTC	CASSPTSGQETQYF
TRBJ2-1	-	TRBV20-1	-	TGCAGTGCTAACCCCCTGAACTCCGCCAATGAGCAGTTCTTC	CSANPLNSANEQFF
TRBJ2-1	-	TRBV7-9	-	TGTGCCAGCAGCTTAGATACGGGCGGTGGGAATGAGCAGTTCTTC	CASSLDTGGGNEQFF
TRBJ1-2	-	TRBV4-1	-	TGCGCCAGCAGCCAACCGACAGGCGGGTACGGCTACACCTTC	CASSQPTGGYGYTF
TRBJ2-3	TRBD2	TRBV2	-	TGTGCCAGCAGTGAACCAGCGGGGACCCCCGGCTTGGATACGCAGTATTTT	CASSEPAGTPGLDTQYF
TRBJ2-7	-	TRBV14	-	TGTGCCAGCAGCCAAGAAAGGGGCGGGCCCTACGAGCAGTACTTC	CASSQERGGPYEQYF